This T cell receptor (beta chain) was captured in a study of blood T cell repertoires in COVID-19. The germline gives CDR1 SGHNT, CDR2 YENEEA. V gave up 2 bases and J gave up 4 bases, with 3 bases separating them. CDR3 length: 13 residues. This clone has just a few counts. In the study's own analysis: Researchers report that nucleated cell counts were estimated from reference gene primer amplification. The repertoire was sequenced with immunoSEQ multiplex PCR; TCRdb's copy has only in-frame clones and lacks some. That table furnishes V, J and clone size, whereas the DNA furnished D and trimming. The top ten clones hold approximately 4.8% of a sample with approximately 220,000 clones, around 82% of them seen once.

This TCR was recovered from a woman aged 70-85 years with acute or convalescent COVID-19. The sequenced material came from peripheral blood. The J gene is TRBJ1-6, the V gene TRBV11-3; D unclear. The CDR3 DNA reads TGTGCCAGCAGCTTACATTATAATTCACCCCTCCACTTT. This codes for CASSLHYNSPLHF. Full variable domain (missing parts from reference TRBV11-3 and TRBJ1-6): EAGVVQSPRYKIIEKKQPVAFWCNPISGHNTLYWYLQNLGQGPELLIRYENEEAVDDSQLPKDRFSAERLKGVDSTLKIQPAELGDSAVYLCASSLHYNSPLHFGNGTRLTVT.